This T cell receptor beta chain was observed in a study of naive and memory T cell subsets. An equimolar mix of two oligonucleotides served as the beta constant-region primer for TRBC1 and TRBC2. The ligated cDNA underwent four PCR rounds using SP2 and nested alpha and beta constant-region primers. TCRdb ran MiXCR on the UMI-ligation and nested PCR reads and lists one entry per CDR3 protein. This table holds some 82,000 distinct CDR3 sequences, 9% to 9.5% found once. The V gene lost 0 bases and the J gene lost 8 bases, with 8 bases spanning the gap. The CDR3 spans 11 residues. Germline values: CDR1 DFQATT, CDR2 SNEGSKA (reference sequence). Study findings and constraints: Activation and differentiation may alter RNA-based TCR counts.

This clonotype appeared many times. Its antigen is not known. The V and J genes are TRBV20-1 and TRBJ2-7, with unresolved D. The sequence was collected from a human donor in good health. What was sequenced was naive CD8+ T cells from blood. The CDR3 region is CSAREGAQQYF. The CDR3 DNA follows: TGCAGTGCTAGAGAAGGAGCGCAGCAGTACTTC.